This T cell receptor beta chain was observed in a study of T cells in Graves' hyperthyroidism and ophthalmopathy. General study findings and limits: Blood also contained most expanded thyroid clonotypes above 0.001.

Deletions cut 7 bases from V and 6 bases from J, with 21 bases between. The CDR3 runs 15 residues. Germline V gene lookup returns CDR1 MDHEN and CDR2 SYDVKM. Template material for amplifying TCR beta CDR3 regions consisted of RNA transcripts. The study used the HTBI primer set for a first-round RT-PCR of the TCR CDR3. MiXCR, applied by TCRdb to the multiplex PCR reads, yields one record per CDR3 protein. This sample carries roughly 500,000 distinct CDR3 sequences, about 14% of them seen once, and the ten largest clones take almost 6%. This clonotype has ten or more counts. Its antigen is unidentified. Patients aged 18 to 65 had newly diagnosed hyperthyroidism lasting under 2 months.

The source material was blood. V usage is TRBV28 and J usage is TRBJ2-5; no clear D gene. The sequence was collected from a woman aged 25 to 39 with Graves' hyperthyroidism that later progressed to Graves' ophthalmopathy. The CDR3: CASTQAAPASKTQYF. CDR3 nucleotides: TGTGCCAGCACCCAGGCTGCCCCCGCATCGAAGACCCAGTACTTC.